These 16 T cell receptor beta chains originate from one sample sequenced in a study of blood T cells in healthy people across ages. Combining a sample-barcoded 5' primer with a J-beta primer mix, a second PCR ran for roughly 7 to 12 cycles. TCRdb called the 5' RACE reads again in MiXCR, with one record for every CDR3 protein. The sample includes about 1,500,000 distinct CDR3 sequences, approximately 40% seen only once; the top ten take roughly 7.7%. The material sequenced was blood. The receptors were sampled from a woman under 30 in good health.

A remark on this clonotype: An end of the junction differs from the germline gene, which may be a read error. The J gene is TRBJ1-6, the V gene TRBV4-1, with a possible D match to TRBD1 (5 bases). Germline V CDR1 and CDR2: MGHRA, YSYEKL. The CDR3 spans 16 residues. This CDR3 is CACSQIGGRNNSPLHF. In DNA, the CDR3 is TGCGCCTGCAGCCAAATCGGGGGGAGGAATAATTCACCCCTCCACTTT.

This clonotype was seen only a few times. The chain employs TRBV18 and TRBJ2-5, with 11 bases fitting TRBD1. With 4 bases clipped from V and 11 bases from J, the junction kept 15 bases outside the gene matches. Germline CDR1 KGHSH, CDR2 LQKENI. There are 16 residues in the CDR3. This CDR3 is CASSLFKGQGALEQYF. DNA of the CDR3: TGTGCCAGCTCACTGTTCAAAGGACAGGGGGCCCTAGAGCAGTACTTC.

The chain couples TRBV5-1 to TRBJ2-5; D ambiguous. Germline CDR1 is SGHRS and CDR2 is YFSETQ. CDR3 length: 15 residues. With 0 bases removed from V and 0 bases from J, the gap between germline ends came to 9 bases. The CDR3 sequence: CASSLGGANQETQYF. The CDR3, as DNA: TGCGCCAGCAGCTTGGGGGGTGCCAACCAAGAGACCCAGTACTTC.

This clonotype was counted only a few times. The chain carries TRBV11-2 and TRBJ1-2, with 12 bases identical to TRBD1. The germline V gene encodes CDR1 SGHAT and CDR2 FQNNGV. The CDR3 has 18 residues. Losses at the gene ends were 0 bases for V and 7 bases for J; bases not matched to a gene: 12. The CDR3 reads CASSLDQTRDRGLSGYTF. The CDR3 DNA is TGTGCCAGCAGCTTAGATCAAACTCGGGACAGGGGGCTTTCTGGCTACACCTTC. The entire variable domain, with the rest obtained from reference TRBV11-2 and TRBJ1-2, is as follows: EAGVAQSPRYKIIEKRQSVAFWCNPISGHATLYWYQQILGQGPKLLIQFQNNGVVDDSQLPKDRFSAERLKGVDSTLKIQPAKLEDSAVYLCASSLDQTRDRGLSGYTFGSGTRLTVV.

The chain has TRBV4-1 and TRBJ2-7; the D gene is possibly TRBD2 (6 bases). The CDR3 is 11 residues long. Per the germline V gene, CDR1 is MGHRA and CDR2 is YSYEKL. V was shortened by 3 bases and J by 9 bases, with 9 bases between the two germline ends. The CDR3 DNA sequence: TGCGCCAGCAGCCAGGAGGGGTCGCAGTACTTC. Amino acid sequence: CASSQEGSQYF.

This clonotype was detected only a few times. The rearrangement joins TRBV12-3 or TRBV12-4 to TRBJ1-1, with TRBD1 as a possible D gene (5 bases). The CDR3 consists of 12 residues. V gave up 6 bases and J gave up 11 bases, with 16 bases separating them. In nucleotides, the CDR3 is TGTGCCAGCAGCCCCATGGGGGGGGGGGCTTTCTTT. Protein sequence: CASSPMGGGAFF.

The chain combines TRBV5-1 with TRBJ2-3, with TRBD2 matching over 9 bases. The CDR3 extends over 16 amino acids. J lost 6 bases, V lost 0 bases, and 8 bases had no gene match. CDR1 is SGHRS and CDR2 is YFSETQ in the germline V gene. The CDR3 region is CASSLGTSATPDTQYF. The CDR3 region has the DNA TGCGCCAGCAGCTTGGGGACTAGCGCGACGCCCGATACGCAGTATTTT. Complete variable domain (other parts from reference TRBV5-1 and TRBJ2-3): KAGVTQTPRYLIKTRGQQVTLSCSPISGHRSVSWYQQTPGQGLQFLFEYFSETQRNKGNFPGRFSGRQFSNSRSEMNVSTLELGDSALYLCASSLGTSATPDTQYFGPGTRLTVL.

The chain carries TRBV6-2 or TRBV6-3 and TRBJ2-2, with D unresolved. Germline values: CDR1 MNHEY, CDR2 SVGEGT. The CDR3 runs to 14 residues. Trimming left V 6 bases short and J 5 bases short, with 13 bases between. The CDR3 spells CASSRGSGTGELFF. The CDR3 DNA follows: TGTGCCAGCAGCCGCGGCTCTGGGACCGGGGAGCTGTTTTTT.

The V gene is TRBV5-6, the J gene TRBJ2-7, with TRBD2 matching 9 bases. With V trimmed by 3 bases and J by 4 bases, 11 bases remained unmatched. This CDR3 region has 16 residues. In germline, CDR1 is SGHDT, CDR2 YYEEEE. CDR3 region: CASSSFPAGGTYEQYF. The CDR3 region has the DNA TGTGCCAGCAGCTCCTTTCCAGCGGGGGGAACGTACGAGCAGTACTTC.

This clonotype occurred once. The chain is built from TRBV6-1 and TRBJ2-1; D call uncertain. CDR1 MNHNS and CDR2 SASEGT come from the germline V gene. V lost 1 base to trimming and J lost 3 bases, with 10 bases between them. The CDR3 is made up of 15 amino acids. CDR3 residues: CASSEEGNLYNEQFF. The CDR3 DNA sequence: TGTGCCAGCAGTGAAGAGGGCAACCTCTACAATGAGCAGTTCTTC.

This sequence joins TRBV14 and TRBJ1-6; D might be TRBD1 (6 bases). Trimming stripped 1 base from V and 9 bases from J, with 16 bases between. Germline assignment: CDR1 SGHDN and CDR2 FVKESK. The CDR3 has 16 amino acids. The CDR3 DNA follows: TGTGCCAGCAGCCAAGCCCCAGGGACATTGAGTTCACCCCTCCACTTT. Translation gives CASSQAPGTLSSPLHF. Complete variable domain (other parts from reference TRBV14 and TRBJ1-6): EAGVTQFPSHSVIEKGQTVTLRCDPISGHDNLYWYRRVMGKEIKFLLHFVKESKQDESGMPNNRFLAERTGGTYSTLKVQPAELEDSGVYFCASSQAPGTLSSPLHFGNGTRLTVT.

This clonotype was seen a handful of times. CDR3 sequence: CATYPGRTNSPLHF. Here the CDR3 DNA reads TGTGCCACATACCCGGGACGAACAAATTCACCCCTCCACTTT. The chain joins TRBV6-6 to TRBJ1-6, with a possible D match to TRBD1 (5 bases). V lost 10 bases to trimming and J lost 7 bases, with 17 bases between them. CDR3 length: 14 residues. Germline assignment: CDR1 MNHNY and CDR2 SVGAGI (reference sequence).

This clonotype has only a few counts. J is TRBJ2-1 and V is TRBV6-5, with D uncertain. Trimming pared 6 bases from V and 8 bases from J, leaving 11 bases between. CDR3 length: 12 residues. The germline gives CDR1 MNHEY, CDR2 SVGAGI. The CDR3 reads CASSPPDDEQFF. The CDR3 DNA reads as TGTGCCAGCAGCCCCCCGGACGATGAGCAGTTCTTC.

The V and J genes are TRBV6-5 and TRBJ2-7; unclear D gene. This CDR3 comprises 14 residues. V lost 2 bases and J lost 2, with 10 bases in between. CDR1 MNHEY and CDR2 SVGAGI come from the germline V gene. CDR3 protein: CASSYGAGTYEQYF. In DNA form, the CDR3 reads TGTGCCAGCAGTTACGGTGCCGGTACCTACGAGCAGTACTTC.

The V and J genes are TRBV6-1 and TRBJ2-2; D ambiguous. The germline V gene has CDR1 MNHNS and CDR2 SASEGT. The CDR3 is made up of 14 amino acids. Trimming removed 0 bases at V and 4 bases at J, with 6 bases between. CDR3 DNA: TGTGCCAGCAGTGAAGCCGACATCACCGGGGAGCTGTTTTTT. Translating it yields CASSEADITGELFF.

This clonotype showed up just a few times. The rearrangement uses TRBV20-1 and TRBJ2-7; 7 bases map to TRBD2. V shed 6 bases, J shed 5 bases, and the junction held 13 bases outside the gene matches. The germline gives CDR1 DFQATT, CDR2 SNEGSKA (reference sequence). The CDR3 extends over 14 amino acids. The CDR3 region has the DNA TGCAGTGCCAACCGGGACTATGGAGCCAACGAGCAGTACTTC. Translated: CSANRDYGANEQYF.